This TCR beta chain was identified during a study of T cells after yellow fever vaccination. Findings and caveats of the study: Overall, a small share of clonotypes was seen in both CD4 and CD8 compartments. Booster sampling recovered most clones from primary vaccination (about 97% CD4, 80% to 90% CD8).

A process of 5'RACE template switching, which added a universal primer site and UMIs, was used to make TCR cDNA. Each CDR3 protein gets one entry after TCRdb re-called the 5' RACE reads with MiXCR. The table lists 300,000 or so distinct CDR3 sequences, 8% to 9.5% of them singletons. CDR3 length: 13 residues. Germline V gives CDR1 SGHRS, CDR2 YFSETQ. V gave up 5 bases and J gave up 2 bases, with 8 bases separating them. The sample holds a few counts of this clonotype. Antigen unknown. This sequence joins TRBV5-1 and TRBJ1-3; weak D call: TRBD1 (6 bases). The material was PBMCs, obtained 35 to 50 days after the first yellow fever vaccination. This TCR was sampled from a man between 18 and 35 years old who received the YFV17D yellow fever vaccine. The CDR3 region has the DNA TGCGCCAGCAGAGGGGGGCCTGGAAACACCATATATTTT. It translates to CASRGGPGNTIYF.